This T cell receptor (beta chain) emerged from a study of healthy donors' naive CD4 and CD8 T cells. Findings of the study overall: Most V and J genes were reportedly biased between naive CD4+ and CD8+ cells.

The CDR3 totals 12 residues. Germline V lookup: CDR1 MNHEY, CDR2 SVGAGI. The V end was cut by 6 bases, the J end by 8 bases, with 12 bases between. Naive CD4+ cells were sorted as CD4+CD8-CD45RO-CD45RA+; naive CD8+ as CD8+CD4-CD45RA+CD27bright. A linear amplification protocol produced the TCR libraries from 400 to 550 ng of total RNA. TCRdb analysed the reads with MiXCR anew, one entry per CDR3 protein. The data show approximately 180,000 distinct CDR3 sequences, about 76% seen once. Points on this clonotype: What it binds is unknown.

The chain joins TRBV6-5 to TRBJ2-3; the D is unclear. The TCR sequence derives from a pool of human donors in good health; the sample pools cells from several healthy donors. Material: naive CD4+ and CD8+ T cells sorted from blood, pooled from several donors. Here the CDR3 DNA reads TGTGCCAGCAGACCCCCCGTGGGTACGCAGTATTTT. Protein: CASRPPVGTQYF.